This T cell receptor beta chain was sequenced in a study of shared clonotypes between healthy human individuals. Looked up from germline, CDR1 is ENHRY and CDR2 is SYGVKD. The trim removed 7 bases at V and 4 bases at J, leaving 8 bases unmatched. The CDR3 extends over 15 amino acids. Every subset's genomic DNA went evenly onto several immunoSEQ plates. Sequencing used immunoSEQ multiplex PCR; TCRdb keeps in-frame clones, though not all of them. Here the sample spans nearly 500,000 clones, over 65% being singletons. Specimen: PBMCs. V usage is TRBV10-3 and J usage is TRBJ2-1; 9 bases are a match to TRBD2. The sequence derives from a woman between 35 and 50 years old in good health. Some clones in this sample may be carry-over from other donors' samples. Here the CDR3 reads CAIMPIAGAYNEQFF. For the CDR3, the DNA is TGTGCCATCATGCCTATAGCGGGAGCTTACAATGAGCAGTTCTTC.